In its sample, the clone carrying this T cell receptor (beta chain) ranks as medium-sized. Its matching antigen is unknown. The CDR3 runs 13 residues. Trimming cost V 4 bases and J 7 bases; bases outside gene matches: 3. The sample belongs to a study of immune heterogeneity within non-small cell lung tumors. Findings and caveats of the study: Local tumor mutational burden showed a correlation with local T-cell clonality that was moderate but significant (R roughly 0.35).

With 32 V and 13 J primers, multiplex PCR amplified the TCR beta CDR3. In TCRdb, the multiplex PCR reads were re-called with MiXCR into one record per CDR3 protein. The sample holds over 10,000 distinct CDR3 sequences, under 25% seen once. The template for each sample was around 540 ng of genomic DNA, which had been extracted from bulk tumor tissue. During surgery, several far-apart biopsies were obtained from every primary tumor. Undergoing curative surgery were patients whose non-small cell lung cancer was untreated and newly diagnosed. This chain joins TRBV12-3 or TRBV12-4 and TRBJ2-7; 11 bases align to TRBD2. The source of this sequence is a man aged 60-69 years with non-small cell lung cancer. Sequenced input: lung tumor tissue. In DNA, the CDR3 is TGTGCCAGCAGTTGGGGACTAGCGGATGAGCAGTACTTC. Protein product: CASSWGLADEQYF.